This T cell receptor beta chain appears in the sequencing data of a study of identical twins. Study-wide results and limits: Cord blood beta clonotypes that were abundant carried fewer insertions, and memory repertoires showed no such trend.

Healthy Caucasians provided all donations. The ends lost 3 bases at V and 5 bases at J; junction bases unmatched: 9. The CDR3 has 17 amino acids. Germline values: CDR1 MGHRA, CDR2 YSYEKL. On this clonotype: As yet, its antigen is unknown.

Unique molecular identifiers were present on the cDNA, which also gained a universal primer site by template switching. TCRdb re-analysed the 5' RACE reads in MiXCR, keeping a single row per CDR3 protein. This sample carries 1.5 million to 2 million distinct CDR3 sequences, under 35% of them seen once, and the ten largest clones take roughly 0.3%. The gene calls are TRBV4-1 and TRBJ2-1; TRBD2 agrees at 11 bases. The receptor's source is a newborn girl in good health. The sample was cord blood. CDR3 residues: CASSQRLAGWENNEQFF. The DNA for the CDR3 is TGCGCCAGCAGCCAGCGACTAGCGGGATGGGAGAACAATGAGCAGTTCTTC.